A single TCR beta chain is shown here with its context. Membership in each cohort depended on participant-reported clinical history. Germline V gene sequence: CDR1 LNHDA, CDR2 SQIVND (reference sequence). V gave up 7 bases and J gave up 1 base, with 11 bases separating them. The CDR3 length is 13 residues. This sample stems from a study of blood T cell repertoires in COVID-19. Study background: Nucleic acid was either cDNA or gDNA, and it came from T cells, B-cell-depleted T cells, or PBMCs.

Authors' processing steps: Reference gene primer amplification gave estimated nucleated cell counts. Only in-frame clones appear in the TCRdb table, and some are missing; sequencing was by immunoSEQ multiplex PCR. The V and J calls and clone size are taken from that table; D and trimming were inferred from the DNA. The sample comprises about 160,000 clones, around four fifths of which are singletons, and roughly 8% rests with the top ten. The material sequenced was PBMCs or T cells enriched from blood (not recorded which). The TCR was taken from a woman between 50 and 59 years old who had recovered from COVID-19. The chain employs TRBV19 and TRBJ2-7; TRBD1 might be the D (5 bases). The CDR3 spells CASTGQLSYEQYF. The CDR3 DNA reads TGTGCCAGTACTGGACAACTGTCCTACGAGCAGTACTTC.